This TCR beta chain came from a study of T cell changes during pregnancy in multiple sclerosis (dated by TCRdb to the late 2010s). As for the study more broadly: In women with multiple sclerosis, the researchers looked at how the T cell repertoire shifted as pregnancy progressed.

At the junction V is shortened by 4 bases and J by 6 bases; bases outside the gene matches: 12. In the germline V gene, CDR1 corresponds to SGDLS and CDR2 to YYNGEE. The CDR3, cysteine through phenylalanine, is 16 amino acids long. The sequence is cut down to CDR3 DNA, 48 bases in frame from base 1. Remarks on this clone: The antigen it binds to is not known. Per-base qualities were not stored, and no clone one base away is much larger.

Library preparation used the immunoSEQ multiplex PCR assay. As stored in TCRdb, this immuneACCESS dataset retains in-frame rearrangements with V and J assigned. A fraction of the clones does not appear; measured against another copy, unresolved V genes explain less than half of the discrepancy, and the remainder lacks a known reason. The sample table holds roughly 100,000 clones, of which about 91% were seen once. The top ten constitute about 2.9% of the sample. The sequences come from peripheral blood, collected in the second trimester of pregnancy. The receptor's source is a female donor with multiple sclerosis, enrolled in a pregnancy study. The V and J genes are TRBV9 and TRBJ2-7, with 11 central nucleotides matching TRBD2. For the CDR3, the sequence is CASSRGLAAGDIEQYF. The nucleotide sequence reads as follows: TGTGCCAGCAGCAGGGGACTAGCGGCCGGAGACATCGAGCAGTACTTC.